Sequencing of this T cell receptor beta chain was carried out in a study of T cell responses to AZD1222 COVID-19 vaccine. At the level of the study: Analyses pooled second doses at about 4 or about 12 weeks. General observations from the study: Spike-specific TCR breadth and depth were elevated following two AZD1222 doses. Sampled repertoires all dated from after the peak T cell response. Unmutated regions of variants are reportedly targeted by nearly half of spike-specific TCRs.

On this clone: The antigen remains unidentified.

Per germline, CDR1 SGHDT and CDR2 YYEEEE. The V and J ends lost 4 bases and 3 bases, in that order; junction bases with no gene match: 8. The CDR3 has 16 residues. Repertoires were generated with immunoSEQ multiplex PCR, while TCRdb's copy carries only in-frame clones and drops some. The sample holds over 110,000 clones, just under 95% seen once. This clonotype was sampled from an adult in good health. V and J are TRBV5-6 and TRBJ2-3; 10 bases are a match to TRBD1. The sample consisted of peripheral blood, taken on day 0 of AZD1222 vaccination. CDR3 sequence (DNA): TGTGCCAGCAGCATCCGCGACAGGGGGCGTACAGATACGCAGTATTTT. It encodes CASSIRDRGRTDTQYF.